These 14 T cell receptor beta chains were all obtained from the same sample, sequenced in a study of OX40 agonist ivuxolimab in advanced cancers. The assay was immunoSEQ multiplex PCR, and TCRdb's table has in-frame clones only and misses some. The table records about 50,000 clones, around nine tenths of them present only once. The starting material was CD4+ or CD8+ T cells sorted from blood, obtained in a trial of the OX40 agonist ivuxolimab. The receptor set was obtained from an adult with an advanced solid tumor such as melanoma, head and neck, liver or kidney cancer.

The chain recombines TRBV7-9 with TRBJ1-3; tentative D call: TRBD1 (6 bases). The CDR3 totals 14 residues. Germline CDR1 SEHNR, CDR2 FQNEAQ (reference sequence). V lost 5 bases, J lost 1 base, and 9 bases lay in between. The CDR3 loop reads CASSLDRSGNTIYF. The DNA for the CDR3 is TGTGCCAGCAGCCTCGACAGGTCTGGAAACACCATATATTTT.

V usage is TRBV7-6 and J usage is TRBJ1-4; D ambiguous. The ends were cut back, 7 bases at V and 7 bases at J, with 4 bases in the middle. Per the germline V gene, CDR1 is SGHVS and CDR2 is FNYEAQ. The CDR3 has 10 residues. The CDR3 loop is CASITEKLFF. In DNA, the CDR3 is TGTGCCAGCATCACTGAAAAACTGTTTTTT.

About this clone itself: The sample has other DNA sequences that encode this CDR3 too. The J gene is TRBJ2-5, the V gene TRBV19; D possibly uses TRBD1 or TRBD2 (5 bases each). Trimming removed 3 bases from V and 2 bases from J, with 10 bases in between. The CDR3 totals 14 residues. Germline-derived CDR1 and CDR2 are LNHDA and SQIVND (reference sequence). The CDR3 spells CASSIRGRQETQYF. DNA for the CDR3: TGTGCCAGTAGTATTCGGGGCCGACAAGAGACCCAGTACTTC.

The chain couples TRBV28 to TRBJ1-3, with 7 bases fitting TRBD1. CDR1 and CDR2 (germline): MDHEN, SYDVKM. The CDR3 sequence is 15 residues long. Unmatched junction bases numbered 9, after V lost 6 bases and J lost 4 bases. CDR3 in DNA: TGTGCCAGCAGGACTACAGGGGCGGTCGGAAACACCATATATTTT. It is translated as CASRTTGAVGNTIYF.

The J gene is TRBJ1-4, the V gene TRBV5-4; D is unresolved. From germline, CDR1 is SGHNT and CDR2 YYREEE (reference sequence). The CDR3 covers 14 residues. V lost 1 base, J lost 4 bases, and 8 bases lay in between. CDR3 coding DNA: TGTGCCAGCAGCTTGCGCGCGGATAATGAAAAACTGTTTTTT. It translates to CASSLRADNEKLFF.

V and J are TRBV4-2 and TRBJ1-2; weak D call: TRBD1 (6 bases). Trimming left V 1 base short and J 2 bases short, with 14 bases between. Per the germline V gene, CDR1 is LGHNA and CDR2 is YNFKEQ. The CDR3 consists of 16 residues. Here the CDR3 reads CASSQGIPGGNYGYTF. The DNA of the CDR3 is TGTGCCAGCAGCCAAGGAATCCCTGGGGGCAACTATGGCTACACCTTC.

This rearrangement joins TRBV28 to TRBJ2-3; D remains ambiguous. Looked up from germline, CDR1 is MDHEN and CDR2 is SYDVKM. V was clipped by 10 bases and J by 3 bases, with 14 bases between them. The CDR3 has 13 residues. CDR3 nucleotide sequence: TGTGCCACCATCCCTCCGGTTACAGATACGCAGTATTTT. Translation: CATIPPVTDTQYF.

This chain connects TRBV18 to TRBJ2-3; the match to TRBD1 covers 9 bases. The CDR3 spans 15 residues. Per germline, CDR1 KGHSH and CDR2 LQKENI. The V and J ends lost 2 bases and 1 base, in that order; junction bases with no gene match: 1. CDR3 in DNA: TGTGCCAGCTCACCAGGGGACAGGGGCACAGATACGCAGTATTTT. Protein product: CASSPGDRGTDTQYF. Together with reference TRBV18 and TRBJ2-3, the CDR3 gives the full variable domain: NAGVMQNPRHLVRRRGQEARLRCSPMKGHSHVYWYRQLPEEGLKFMVYLQKENIIDESGMPKERFSAEFPKEGPSILRIQQVVRGDSAAYFCASSPGDRGTDTQYFGPGTRLTVL.

J is TRBJ1-2 and V is TRBV6-1, with 10 bases that match TRBD1. CDR1 is MNHNS and CDR2 is SASEGT in the germline V gene. CDR3 length equals 16 residues. The junction had 8 bases not matched to a gene; V was cut back by 3 bases and J by 4 bases. CDR3 amino acids: CASSDPGTGVVYGYTF. For the CDR3, the DNA is TGTGCCAGCAGTGACCCCGGGACAGGGGTGGTCTATGGCTACACCTTC.

V is TRBV19 and J is TRBJ1-4; tentatively, D is TRBD1 (6 bases). V was pared by 5 bases and J by 7 bases, with 14 bases between. The germline V gene encodes CDR1 LNHDA and CDR2 SQIVND (reference sequence). The CDR3 sequence is 14 residues long. The chain's CDR3 is CASSPQTGSEKLFF. CDR3 coding DNA: TGTGCCAGTAGTCCCCAGACAGGCAGTGAAAAACTGTTTTTT.

The V call is TRBV7-9, the J call TRBJ2-2; D not certain. The CDR3 covers 17 residues. CDR1 is SEHNR, CDR2 FQNEAQ, per germline (reference sequence). Trimming stripped 0 bases from V and 4 bases from J, with 15 bases between. CDR3 nucleotides: TGTGCCAGCAGCTTAGCGCAGAAAGGGATGGGCACCGGGGAGCTGTTTTTT. Translation: CASSLAQKGMGTGELFF.

The rearrangement joins TRBV5-1 to TRBJ1-3; D is undetermined. The CDR3 is 14 residues long. V was trimmed by 4 bases and J by 0 bases, leaving 8 bases between them. Germline CDR1 is SGHRS and CDR2 is YFSETQ. DNA of the CDR3: TGCGCCAGCAGCCCCACAAGCTCTGGAAACACCATATATTTT. This translates into CASSPTSSGNTIYF.

The V and J genes are TRBV18 and TRBJ2-1; 7 bases match TRBD1. The V gene's germline CDR1 is KGHSH and CDR2 LQKENI. The length of the CDR3 is 14 residues. V shed 0 bases, J shed 5 bases, and the junction held 1 base outside the gene matches. CDR3 nucleotide sequence: TGTGCCAGCTCACCACCCACAGGGGACAATGAGCAGTTCTTC. Its protein is CASSPPTGDNEQFF.

J is TRBJ2-1 and V is TRBV5-1; 7 nucleotides agree with TRBD1. V shed 1 base, J shed 2 bases, and the junction held 3 bases outside the gene matches. CDR1 and CDR2 from the germline V gene are SGHRS and YFSETQ. The CDR3 extends over 15 amino acids. The DNA of the CDR3 is TGCGCCAGCAGCTTGAGGGACAGAACCTACAATGAGCAGTTCTTC. Translation: CASSLRDRTYNEQFF.